These 8 T cell receptor beta chains were sequenced from one sample in a study of cytomegalovirus exposure and HLA in healthy donors. Profiling relied on immunoSEQ multiplex PCR, and the TCRdb table lists in-frame clones only, not all of them. The sample consists of 150,000 to 200,000 clones, more than 80% of them appearing once. The sequenced material came from PBMCs. These receptors came from a woman aged 18-29 years in good health and CMV-seropositive.

The chain recombines TRBV18 with TRBJ1-1; D gene unclear. Germline values: CDR1 KGHSH, CDR2 LQKENI. This CDR3 has 13 amino acids. Trimming stripped 6 bases from V and 3 bases from J, with 11 bases between. In nucleotides, the CDR3 is TGTGCCAGCTCGGTGGCCTTGGACACTGAAGCTTTCTTT. It translates to CASSVALDTEAFF.

The count of this clone is one. The DNA of the CDR3 is TGTGCCAGCGGAAACCCAGGGAACGGCTACAATCAGCCCCAGCATTTT. Translation: CASGNPGNGYNQPQHF. This chain uses TRBV27 with TRBJ1-5, with D perhaps matching TRBD1 (5 bases). Trimming left V 8 bases short and J 3 bases short, with 20 bases between. Per germline, CDR1 MNHEY and CDR2 SMNVEV (reference sequence). CDR3 length equals 16 residues.

The V and J genes are TRBV10-3 and TRBJ2-3; a possible D gene is TRBD2 (6 bases). V lost 8 bases, J lost 6 bases, and 21 bases lay in between. The length of the CDR3 is 15 residues. From germline, CDR1 is ENHRY and CDR2 SYGVKD. This CDR3 reads CAIAVRREAGDTQYF. CDR3 nucleotides: TGTGCCATCGCAGTTCGAAGGGAGGCCGGGGATACGCAGTATTTT.

The chain joins TRBV5-6 to TRBJ2-7; tentatively, D is TRBD2 (5 bases). The CDR3 is 14 amino acids. Germline V gives CDR1 SGHDT, CDR2 YYEEEE. The germline V and J ends were trimmed by 1 base and 4 bases, with 12 bases remaining between them. CDR3 sequence (DNA): TGTGCCAGCAGCTTGAACCCGGGGATATACGAGCAGTACTTC. Residues: CASSLNPGIYEQYF.

V gene TRBV19 combines with J gene TRBJ1-4; D ambiguous. Trimming cost V 6 bases and J 0 bases, with 8 bases left between them. Germline CDR1 reads LNHDA; CDR2 reads SQIVND (reference sequence). This CDR3 comprises 14 residues. The CDR3 sequence: CASSDTATNEKLFF. The CDR3 coding sequence is TGTGCCAGTAGCGACACTGCAACTAATGAAAAACTGTTTTTT.

V is TRBV9 and J is TRBJ2-3, with D perhaps TRBD1 (6 bases). The CDR3 runs 16 residues. The V and J ends lost 1 base and 3 bases respectively, with 15 bases between them. CDR1 is SGDLS and CDR2 is YYNGEE in the germline V gene. CDR3 nucleotide sequence: TGTGCCAGCAGCGTAAGGGGGTTTGGTGGGACAGATACGCAGTATTTT. Residues: CASSVRGFGGTDTQYF.

This clone came up once. The chain employs TRBV18 and TRBJ2-7; 9 bases map to TRBD1. V gave up 3 bases and J gave up 5 bases; unmatched junction bases: 11. Germline loops: CDR1 KGHSH, CDR2 LQKENI. This CDR3 is 16 amino acids long. The CDR3 reads CASSPPNRGRSDEQYF. CDR3 nucleotides: TGTGCCAGCTCACCCCCAAACAGGGGGCGAAGCGACGAGCAGTACTTC.

The genes are TRBV6-5 and TRBJ1-2; D perhaps matches TRBD1 (6 bases). CDR3 length equals 11 residues. Trimming stripped 6 bases from V and 5 bases from J, with 7 bases between. The germline V gene encodes CDR1 MNHEY and CDR2 SVGAGI. CDR3 DNA sequence: TGTGCCAGCAGACAGGGTTATGGCTACACCTTC. This translates into CASRQGYGYTF.